These 31 T cell receptor beta chains were sequenced from one sample in a study of naive and memory T cell subsets. Reverse transcription of blood and skin TCR RNA was primed at alpha and beta constant regions. TCRdb independently ran MiXCR on the 5' RACE reads; one entry per CDR3 protein. The sample has over 25,000 distinct CDR3 sequences; roughly a quarter are singletons. Whole-blood samples were roughly 2.3 ml of peripheral blood from healthy adult volunteers. The receptors come from a female donor in good health.

This clonotype is termed medium-sized. The V call is TRBV20-1, the J call TRBJ2-3; 7 bases match TRBD2. This CDR3 contains 13 residues. The germline V gene has CDR1 DFQATT and CDR2 SNEGSKA (reference sequence). V shed 5 bases and J 3 bases; nucleotides not matched to a gene: 5. CDR3 DNA sequence: TGCAGTGCTCACGGGACTATAACAGATACGCAGTATTTT. Encoded protein: CSAHGTITDTQYF.

In its sample, this clonotype was seen a few times. The chain combines TRBV4-3 with TRBJ2-3; 7 nucleotides match TRBD2. There are 15 residues in the CDR3. After removal of 1 base from V and 6 bases from J, the junction contained 7 bases not matched to a gene. CDR1 is LGHNA and CDR2 is YSLEER in the germline V gene. The CDR3 bases are TGCGCCAGCAGCCAAGGTAGCGGGCTAGGGGATACGCAGTATTTT. As protein: CASSQGSGLGDTQYF.

This clonotype was detected ten times or more. The chain joins TRBV6-1 to TRBJ1-1; 10 bases map to TRBD1. Germline loops: CDR1 MNHNS, CDR2 SASEGT. There are 15 residues in the CDR3. J was trimmed by 7 bases and V by 6 bases; bases with no gene match: 11. The CDR3 region has the DNA TGTGCCAGCAGGAGAGACAGGGGGCGCGTTGATGAAGCTTTCTTT. Amino acid sequence: CASRRDRGRVDEAFF.

Ten or more counts support this clonotype. The chain combines TRBV6-4 with TRBJ1-1; D uncertain. The germline CDR1 and CDR2 sequences are MRHNA and SNTAGT. CDR3 length: 12 residues. V gave up 8 bases and J gave up 4 bases, with 11 bases separating them. The CDR3 spells CASGYHPTEAFF. CDR3 DNA sequence: TGTGCCAGCGGTTATCATCCCACTGAAGCTTTCTTT.

This clonotype was recorded many times. This sequence joins TRBV6-1 and TRBJ2-1; 9 positions agree with TRBD1. This CDR3 has 15 residues. The ends lost 8 bases at V and 4 bases at J; junction bases unmatched: 9. Germline CDR1 and CDR2: MNHNS and SASEGT. The CDR3: CASLRGQGLYNEQFF. The CDR3 bases are TGTGCCAGCCTACGGGGACAGGGATTATACAATGAGCAGTTCTTC.

This clonotype was counted a few times. V is TRBV6-5 and J is TRBJ1-2; 8 nucleotides match TRBD1. The germline gives CDR1 MNHEY, CDR2 SVGAGI. Trimming at V came to 6 bases and at J to 4 bases, leaving 10 bases not matched to a gene. The CDR3 contains 15 residues. The DNA of the CDR3 is TGTGCCAGCAGCCTAGGACAGGGTGGCGTCTATGGCTACACCTTC. It translates to CASSLGQGGVYGYTF.

This chain uses TRBV29-1 with TRBJ1-1; 8 nucleotides match TRBD1. The germline CDR1 and CDR2 sequences are SQVTM and ANQGSEA. The CDR3 has 13 residues. V dropped 6 bases and J dropped 1; count of bases not matched to a gene: 4. This chain's CDR3 is CSVMTGANTEAFF. The CDR3 nucleotides read TGCAGCGTCATGACAGGGGCGAACACTGAAGCTTTCTTT.

The gene calls are TRBV7-2 and TRBJ2-7; D gene unclear. Germline values: CDR1 SGHTA, CDR2 FQGNSA. The CDR3 runs to 16 residues. The V gene lost 1 base and the J gene lost 2 bases, with 15 bases spanning the gap. The chain's CDR3 is CASSLVRLIPPYEQYF. In nucleotides, the CDR3 is TGTGCCAGCAGCTTAGTACGGCTTATCCCCCCCTACGAGCAGTACTTC.

Many counts were recorded for this clonotype. The genes are TRBV20-1 and TRBJ2-5, with D maybe TRBD2 (6 bases). Trimming pared 5 bases from V and 7 bases from J, leaving 20 bases between. Looked up from germline, CDR1 is DFQATT and CDR2 is SNEGSKA (reference sequence). The CDR3 spans 14 residues. The CDR3 nucleotides are TGCAGTGCTCGCCCGGGCAGCGGGCGGGGGACCCAGTACTTC. Translation: CSARPGSGRGTQYF.

The J gene is TRBJ2-1, the V gene TRBV7-2; TRBD2 matches at 10 bases. Germline V CDR1 and CDR2: SGHTA, FQGNSA. This CDR3 has 14 residues. V shed 5 bases, J shed 9 bases, and the junction held 7 bases outside the gene matches. CDR3 amino acids: CASSLPLAGAEQFF. Here the CDR3 DNA reads TGTGCCAGCAGCCTACCGCTAGCGGGAGCTGAGCAGTTCTTC.

This clonotype occurred many times. J is TRBJ2-1 and V is TRBV11-2; 9 bases align to TRBD2. V lost 4 bases to trimming and J lost 1 base; unmatched junction nucleotides: 8. There are 17 residues in the CDR3. Per the germline V gene, CDR1 is SGHAT and CDR2 is FQNNGV. CDR3 in amino acids: CASSSDSGRGSYNEQFF. The CDR3 DNA sequence: TGTGCCAGCAGCTCAGATAGCGGGAGAGGGTCCTACAATGAGCAGTTCTTC.

The chain links TRBV12-3 or TRBV12-4 to TRBJ2-3; TRBD2 agrees at 9 bases. The V segment lost 6 bases and the J segment 1 base; nucleotides outside the gene matches: 5. There are 15 residues in the CDR3. CDR3 sequence reads: CASSSPSGGTDTQYF. Here the CDR3 DNA reads TGTGCCAGCAGCTCACCTAGCGGGGGCACAGATACGCAGTATTTT.

J is TRBJ2-1 and V is TRBV29-1; TRBD1 agrees at 11 bases. The germline gives CDR1 SQVTM, CDR2 ANQGSEA. The CDR3 is 16 residues long. V was clipped by 1 base and J by 0 bases; unmatched bases: 2. The CDR3 loop is CSVEVGTGGSYNEQFF. CDR3 bases: TGCAGCGTTGAAGTGGGGACAGGGGGCTCCTACAATGAGCAGTTCTTC.

J is TRBJ1-2 and V is TRBV6-1; no firm D call. The CDR3 extends over 13 amino acids. CDR1 is MNHNS and CDR2 is SASEGT in the germline V gene. With 2 bases removed from V and 6 bases from J, the gap between germline ends came to 10 bases. CDR3 residues: CASSEPGVNGYTF. CDR3 in DNA: TGTGCCAGCAGTGAACCGGGAGTGAATGGCTACACCTTC.

The chain recombines TRBV7-2 with TRBJ2-1, with D possibly being TRBD1 or TRBD2 (6 bases each). The germline CDR1 and CDR2 sequences are SGHTA and FQGNSA. V was cut by 4 bases and J by 6 bases, with 28 bases left in between. The CDR3 contains 19 residues. The CDR3 bases are TGTGCCAGCAGCTCCCCGGACAGCCTAATACGACTAGTTGTCAATGAGCAGTTCTTC. This sequence encodes CASSSPDSLIRLVVNEQFF.

This clonotype was recorded at least ten times. The CDR3 DNA reads TGTGCCAGCTCACTTGGGACAAATGAGCAGTTCTTC. Encoded protein: CASSLGTNEQFF. The rearrangement links TRBV18 to TRBJ2-1; tentatively, D is TRBD1 (6 bases). The V end was cut by 4 bases, the J end by 7 bases, with 8 bases between. Germline-derived CDR1 and CDR2 are KGHSH and LQKENI. The CDR3 totals 12 residues.

This clonotype is labeled as medium-sized. V is TRBV29-1 and J is TRBJ1-3, with a weak D call TRBD1 (6 bases). The germline gives CDR1 SQVTM, CDR2 ANQGSEA. CDR3 length: 12 residues. V lost 7 bases, J lost 3 bases, and 10 bases lay in between. Here the CDR3 reads CSARQVGNTIYF. The CDR3 DNA reads TGCAGCGCCAGACAGGTTGGAAACACCATATATTTT. Together with reference TRBV29-1 and TRBJ1-3, the CDR3 gives the full variable domain: SAVISQKPSRDICQRGTSLTIQCQVDSQVTMMFWYRQQPGQSLTLIATANQGSEATYESGFVIDKFPISRPNLTFSTLTVSNMSPEDSSIYLCSARQVGNTIYFGEGSWLTVV.

In this sample, this clonotype is medium-sized. This sequence joins TRBV27 and TRBJ2-2; no clear D. This CDR3 is built from 17 residues. In germline, CDR1 is MNHEY, CDR2 SMNVEV (reference sequence). Deletions cut 3 bases from V and 4 bases from J, with 18 bases between. The CDR3 coding sequence is TGTGCCAGCAGTTTGCTGACTTTTGGATTGGGCACCGGGGAGCTGTTTTTT. It specifies CASSLLTFGLGTGELFF.

The V call is TRBV3-1, the J call TRBJ2-1; D not resolved. V lost 0 bases, J lost 3 bases, and 6 bases lay in between. The CDR3 sequence is 14 residues long. Germline CDR1 reads LGHDT; CDR2 reads YNNKEL (reference sequence). The CDR3 coding sequence is TGTGCCAGCAGCCAAGACGGTCTCTACAATGAGCAGTTCTTC. Its protein product is CASSQDGLYNEQFF.

This clonotype was seen more than once but under ten times. The rearrangement joins TRBV29-1 to TRBJ1-3; D is ambiguous. The V gene's germline CDR1 is SQVTM and CDR2 ANQGSEA. Trimming left V 4 bases short and J 0 bases short, with 7 bases between. The CDR3 spans 13 residues. CDR3 bases: TGCAGCGTTGCGGGGAGCTCTGGAAACACCATATATTTT. Encoded protein: CSVAGSSGNTIYF. Filled out from reference TRBV29-1 and TRBJ1-3, the complete variable domain reads SAVISQKPSRDICQRGTSLTIQCQVDSQVTMMFWYRQQPGQSLTLIATANQGSEATYESGFVIDKFPISRPNLTFSTLTVSNMSPEDSSIYLCSVAGSSGNTIYFGEGSWLTVV.

This clonotype was counted only a few times. This chain connects TRBV20-1 to TRBJ1-5; D unresolved. The germline V gene encodes CDR1 DFQATT and CDR2 SNEGSKA (reference sequence). The CDR3 is 13 residues long. Trimming cost V 3 bases and J 5 bases, with 11 bases left between them. The CDR3 DNA is TGCAGTGCTAGCCAGAGTGAATATCAGCCCCAGCATTTT. This codes for CSASQSEYQPQHF.

This clonotype was seen once. The chain links TRBV18 to TRBJ2-5; no clear D gene. Trimming took off 2 bases at V and 0 bases at J, with 1 base between the two ends. From germline, CDR1 is KGHSH and CDR2 LQKENI. The CDR3 spans 12 residues. CDR3: CASSPYQETQYF. In nucleotides, the CDR3 is TGTGCCAGCTCACCATACCAAGAGACCCAGTACTTC.

This clonotype has at least ten counts. The chain is built from TRBV29-1 and TRBJ2-6; D uncertain. Trimming took 0 bases from V and 0 from J, leaving 6 bases between them. The CDR3 loop spans 15 amino acids. CDR1 SQVTM and CDR2 ANQGSEA come from the germline V gene. CDR3 DNA sequence: TGCAGCGTTGAAGAGAGGATCTCTGGGGCCAACGTCCTGACTTTC. As protein: CSVEERISGANVLTF.

By share of the sample, this clonotype is medium-sized. The chain uses TRBV6-2 or TRBV6-3 and TRBJ2-3; 8 nucleotides align to TRBD2. In germline, CDR1 is MNHEY, CDR2 SVGEGT. The CDR3 length is 14 residues. V trimming: 6 bases; J trimming: 3 bases; junction bases outside the gene matches: 5. Here the CDR3 DNA reads TGTGCCAGCAGCGGCGGACTAGCTACAGATACGCAGTATTTT. This codes for CASSGGLATDTQYF.

In the case of this clonotype: A read error is possible here, since a much larger clone lies one base away. The chain employs TRBV6-6 and TRBJ2-5, with 7 positions matching TRBD2. The germline V gene has CDR1 MNHNY and CDR2 SVGAGI (reference sequence). This CDR3 region has 15 residues. V shed 2 bases, J shed 5 bases, and the junction held 8 bases outside the gene matches. The CDR3 bases are TGTGCCAGCAGTTACGACGGCGGGAGATGTGAGACCCAGTACTTC. This encodes CASSYDGGRCETQYF.

The gene calls are TRBV20-1 and TRBJ2-5; TRBD1 aligns across 8 bases. V lost 2 bases and J lost 1; bases outside the gene matches: 9. Germline CDR1 is DFQATT and CDR2 is SNEGSKA (reference sequence). The CDR3 consists of 16 residues. Written as DNA, the CDR3 is TGCAGTGCTAGACCGAATCTCAGGGGGCCCCAAGAGACCCAGTACTTC. The encoded protein is CSARPNLRGPQETQYF.

This clonotype was seen at least ten times. This sequence joins TRBV6-4 and TRBJ1-1; D ambiguous. CDR3 length: 15 amino acids. Between the trimmed V and J ends, which lost 5 bases and 6 bases, there was a span of 19 bases. CDR1 is MRHNA and CDR2 is SNTAGT in the germline V gene. In nucleotides, the CDR3 is TGTGCCAGCAGTCGTTCGAACGCGGGTGGGGCTGAAGCTTTCTTT. Protein: CASSRSNAGGAEAFF.

The V and J genes are TRBV12-3 or TRBV12-4 and TRBJ1-6; D possibly corresponds to TRBD1 (5 bases). The CDR3 extends over 15 amino acids. Trimming removed 6 bases from V and 7 bases from J, with 16 bases in between. CDR3 in DNA: TGTGCCAGCAGGGTCGCTGGGGCGATGAATTCACCCCTCCACTTT. Its protein is CASRVAGAMNSPLHF.

This clonotype was picked up many times. A junction boundary mismatches the germline segment, possibly from a read error. The chain uses TRBV7-7 and TRBJ2-5, with 7 bases aligning to TRBD1. Germline V lookup: CDR1 SSHAT, CDR2 FNYEAQ (reference sequence). This CDR3 is built from 15 residues. CDR3 sequence reads: CASSVDRAGQETQYF. The CDR3 DNA reads TGTGCTAGCAGCGTTGACAGGGCTGGCCAAGAGACCCAGTACTTC.

This clonotype occurred many times. The J gene is TRBJ1-1, the V gene TRBV2; no reliable D call. Germline loops: CDR1 SNHLY, CDR2 FYNNEI. The CDR3 contains 13 residues. Trimming took off 2 bases at V and 2 bases at J, with 6 bases between the two ends. As DNA, the CDR3 is TGTGCCAGCAGTGAACTCGGAAACACTGAAGCTTTCTTT. Translated, it gives CASSELGNTEAFF. Looking up the rest from reference TRBV2 and TRBJ1-1 gives the full variable domain: EPEVTQTPSHQVTQMGQEVILRCVPISNHLYFYWYRQILGQKVEFLVSFYNNEISEKSEIFDDQFSVERPDGSNFTLKIRSTKLEDSAMYFCASSELGNTEAFFGQGTRLTVV.

V gene TRBV7-8 combines with J gene TRBJ1-5, with D perhaps TRBD1 (6 bases). The CDR3 has 17 amino acids. V lost 4 bases to trimming and J lost 4 bases, with 20 bases between them. Germline-derived CDR1 and CDR2 are SGHVS and FQNEAQ. The CDR3 coding sequence is TGTGCCAGCAGCTCCAGTCCGGGGACACTGGGAAATCAGCCCCAGCATTTT. This gives the protein CASSSSPGTLGNQPQHF.